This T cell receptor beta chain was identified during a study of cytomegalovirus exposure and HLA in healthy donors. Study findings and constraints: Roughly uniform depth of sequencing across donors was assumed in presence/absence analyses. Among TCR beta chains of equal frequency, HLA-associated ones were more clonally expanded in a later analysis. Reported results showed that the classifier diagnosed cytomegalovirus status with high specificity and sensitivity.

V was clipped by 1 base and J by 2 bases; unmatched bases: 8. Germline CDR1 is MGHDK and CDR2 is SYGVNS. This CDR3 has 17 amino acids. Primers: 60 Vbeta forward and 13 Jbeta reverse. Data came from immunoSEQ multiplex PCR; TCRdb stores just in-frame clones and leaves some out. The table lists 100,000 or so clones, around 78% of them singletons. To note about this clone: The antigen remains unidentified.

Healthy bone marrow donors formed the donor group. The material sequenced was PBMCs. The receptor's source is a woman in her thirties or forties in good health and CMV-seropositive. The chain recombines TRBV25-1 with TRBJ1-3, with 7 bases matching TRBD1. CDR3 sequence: CASSELKPGGTGNTIYF. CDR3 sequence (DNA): TGTGCCAGCAGTGAATTGAAACCAGGGGGAACTGGAAACACCATATATTTT.